This TCR beta chain came from a study of CD8+ T cells in alopecia areata. The V and J ends lost 2 bases and 4 bases respectively, with 8 bases between them. The CDR3 is 14 amino acids. Germline assignment: CDR1 MDHEN and CDR2 SYDVKM. Of note for this clone: Its target is not known.

Reverse transcription of extracted RNA yielded cDNA, which provided the sequencing template. The method was immunoSEQ multiplex PCR; TCRdb's version includes in-frame clones alone and lacks a portion of them. The table lists more than 90,000 clones, approximately 60% of them singletons. General study points: Many expanded lesional clones remained in scalp and blood on tofacitinib.

Regarding treatment: oral pan-JAK inhibitor, 5-10 mg twice daily. This clonotype originated in a human donor with alopecia areata. The sequences come from CD8+ T cells sorted from blood, collected at week 4, from a patient treated with tofacitinib. The genes are TRBV28 and TRBJ2-2; no firm D call. Here the CDR3 reads CASSLVPVTGELFF. CDR3 coding DNA: TGTGCCAGCAGTTTAGTCCCAGTCACCGGGGAGCTGTTTTTT. The variable domain in full, with the rest retrieved from reference TRBV28 and TRBJ2-2, is DVKVTQSSRYLVKRTGEKVFLECVQDMDHENMFWYRQDPGLGLRLIYFSYDVKMKEKGDIPEGYSVSREKKERFSLILESASTNQTSMYLCASSLVPVTGELFFGEGSRLTVL.